Each of the 8 T cell receptor beta chains below was sequenced from the same sample in a study of human T cells and chemical hapten exposure. TCRdb analysed the RACE reads with MiXCR anew, one entry per CDR3 protein. The top ten hold 2.5% to 3.5% of the sample, which has over 100,000 distinct CDR3 sequences, roughly a tenth seen once. Regarding time point: patch test 2, 6 weeks after DPC sensitization. Treatment specified: therapeutic diphenylcyclopropenone sensitization with weekly scalp DPC. The source material was whole blood, sampled in connection with sensitization to the hapten diphenylcyclopropenone (DPC). Receptor source: a woman between 40 and 55 years old with alopecia areata. Some clones in this sample may be carry-over from other donors' samples.

This clonotype was counted a few times. The chain employs TRBV28 and TRBJ2-7; D perhaps matches TRBD2 (7 bases). Deletions cut 10 bases from V and 7 bases from J, with 23 bases between. The CDR3 sequence is 14 residues long. The V gene's germline CDR1 is MDHEN and CDR2 SYDVKM. CDR3 coding DNA: TGTGCCACCACTGGGGGGGTGGGGGCGCGGGAGCAGTACTTC. Amino acid sequence: CATTGGVGAREQYF.

CDR3 sequence (DNA): TGTGCCATTTCGTCCCTCGGACGGAACACTGAAGCTTTCTTT. Residues: CAISSLGRNTEAFF. The genes are TRBV10-3 and TRBJ1-1, with D unresolved. The germline V gene has CDR1 ENHRY and CDR2 SYGVKD. The CDR3 contains 14 residues. V gave up 9 bases and J gave up 1 base, with 15 bases separating them.

This clonotype was seen many times. V and J are TRBV10-2 and TRBJ1-4; D might be TRBD1 (6 bases). Trimming took 6 bases from V and 3 from J, leaving 11 bases between them. This CDR3 is built from 14 residues. The germline V gene has CDR1 WSHSY and CDR2 SAAADI. The CDR3 is CASSTGRANEKLFF. The CDR3 DNA sequence: TGCGCCAGCAGCACAGGGAGGGCTAATGAAAAACTGTTTTTT.

This clonotype has ten or more counts. The rearrangement joins TRBV15 to TRBJ2-3; 12 positions agree with TRBD2. The V and J ends lost 0 bases and 5 bases, in that order; junction bases with no gene match: 6. Per germline, CDR1 LNHNV and CDR2 YYDKDF (reference sequence). The CDR3 loop spans 17 amino acids. The CDR3 here is CATSRDGTSGGIDTQYF. The DNA for the CDR3 is TGTGCCACCAGCAGAGACGGAACTAGCGGGGGGATAGATACGCAGTATTTT. The full variable domain, rest sourced from reference TRBV15 and TRBJ2-3, is DAMVIQNPRYQVTQFGKPVTLSCSQTLNHNVMYWYQQKSSQAPKLLFHYYDKDFNNEADTPDNFQSRRPNTSFCFLDIRSPGLGDTAMYLCATSRDGTSGGIDTQYFGPGTRLTVL.

This clonotype appeared many times. The chain uses TRBV12-3 or TRBV12-4 and TRBJ1-4; possible D gene TRBD1, 6 bases. There are 15 residues in the CDR3. V gave up 5 bases and J gave up 8 bases, with 18 bases separating them. The CDR3 reads CASSVQGGRGEKLFF. CDR3 nucleotide sequence: TGTGCCAGCAGTGTACAGGGAGGGAGAGGGGAAAAACTGTTTTTT.

This clonotype was seen a handful of times. This chain links TRBV7-2 with TRBJ2-5; 7 bases match TRBD1. The V gene's germline CDR1 is SGHTA and CDR2 FQGNSA. With 5 bases clipped from V and 0 bases from J, the junction kept 3 bases outside the gene matches. The CDR3 consists of 14 residues. The CDR3 DNA sequence: TGTGCCAGCAGCATGGGACAGCACCAAGAGACCCAGTACTTC. Its protein product is CASSMGQHQETQYF.

This clonotype was recorded at least ten times. The gene calls are TRBV28 and TRBJ2-2; 10 bases line up with TRBD2. The length of the CDR3 is 16 residues. The V gene end was trimmed by 6 bases and the J gene end by 5 bases; junction bases not matched to a gene: 9. Germline V gene sequence: CDR1 MDHEN, CDR2 SYDVKM. CDR3 protein: CASSSLLAGVTGELFF. CDR3 nucleotide sequence: TGTGCCAGCAGCTCCCTCCTAGCGGGGGTAACCGGGGAGCTGTTTTTT.

This clonotype has at least ten counts. The V and J genes are TRBV20-1 and TRBJ1-2; no clear D gene. V was clipped by 1 base and J by 0 bases, with 6 bases between them. This CDR3 has 13 amino acids. Germline-derived CDR1 and CDR2 are DFQATT and SNEGSKA (reference sequence). The CDR3 region has the DNA TGCAGTGCTAGAGTCCCGACTAACTATGGCTACACCTTC. Amino acids: CSARVPTNYGYTF.